This T cell receptor (beta chain) was recovered during a study of T cell repertoires in ileal Crohn's disease. Study observations and caveats: Endoscopic recurrence occurred in every patient whose clonality exceeded 26.8%. Clonal expansions were more frequent in active smokers than non-smokers at surgery.

Time point reported: neoterminal ileum biopsy at postoperative endoscopy, about 6 months after surgery. Measured with immunoSEQ multiplex PCR; TCRdb has only the in-frame clones, and not every one. Of under 20,000 clones in the sample, approximately 77% were seen once. Comments on this clone: Its target is unknown. One end of the junction fails to match germline, which may point to a read error.

The germline V gene encodes CDR1 SSHAT and CDR2 FNYEAQ (reference sequence). This CDR3 is 13 amino acids long. The chain is built from TRBV7-7 and TRBJ2-2; no clear D gene. This TCR was sampled from an adult with Crohn's disease. Sequencing input: ileal tissue. The CDR3 region is CASSTPSSGELFF. The CDR3 DNA reads TGTGCTAGCAGCACCCCGTCGAGCGGGGAGCTGTTTTTT.